These T cell receptor beta chains were read from a single sample in a study of blood T cells in healthy people across ages. TCRdb fed the 5' RACE reads into MiXCR, producing one record per CDR3 protein. The sample yields more than 800,000 distinct CDR3 sequences, 40% to 45% seen once. What was sequenced was blood. The origin of the receptors is a woman between 55 and 75 years old in good health. The CDR3 runs from the conserved cysteine through the conserved F or W. D genes are given only for firm matches. Some rows mark clone size as missing; the rest say once, few, many or name a class of expanded clone.

cdr3_nt cdr3_aa clone_size v_call d_call j_call
TGTGCCAGCAGCGTTAGCGGGCGGGGCAATGAGCAGTTCTTC CASSVSGRGNEQFF once TRBV9 TRBD2 TRBJ2-1
TGTGCCAGCAGTTGGACTTCAAGCTCCTACAATGAGCAGTTCTTC CASSWTSSSYNEQFF few TRBV6-5 - TRBJ2-1
TGTGCCAGCAGCTTCGTGATGGACGGCACTAGCGGGACTAACTCCTACGAGCAGTACTTC CASSFVMDGTSGTNSYEQYF - TRBV28 TRBD2 TRBJ2-7
TGTGCCAGCAGCTTGGATGGGAAAGCGGGAGATATCCAGTACTTC CASSLDGKAGDIQYF - TRBV5-4 TRBD2 TRBJ2-7
TGTGCCAGCAACTACCCCGGGGCCTACGAGCAGTACTTC CASNYPGAYEQYF few TRBV5-6 - TRBJ2-7
TGTGCCAGCAGCTTAGGTGGCGTGACCCGAAGGGCAGAGCAGTTCTTC CASSLGGVTRRAEQFF - TRBV7-4 - TRBJ2-1
TGCGCCAGCAGAAAAGGACAGGGGGTCTGTGGGGCCAACGTCCTGACTTTC CASRKGQGVCGANVLTF - TRBV10-1 TRBD1 TRBJ2-6
TGTGCCAGCAGTTTAGGCGGGAGACTCACAGATACGCAGTATTTT CASSLGGRLTDTQYF few TRBV27 TRBD2 TRBJ2-3
TGTGCCAGCAGTTTGACAGGAGGGGGGAGCAATCAGCCCCAGCATTTT CASSLTGGGSNQPQHF - TRBV6-6 - TRBJ1-5
TGTGCCAGCAGATCACAGGTGACTAATGAAAAACTGTTTTTT CASRSQVTNEKLFF - TRBV27 - TRBJ1-4
TGTGCCAGTAGCCGAATAGGACAGGGGAGCACTGAAGCTTTCTTT CASSRIGQGSTEAFF once TRBV19 TRBD1 TRBJ1-1
TGTGCCAGCAGTTTTGGGATTGGGGGGACGGGAGGAACCTACGAGCAGTACTTC CASSFGIGGTGGTYEQYF - TRBV27 TRBD2 TRBJ2-7
TGTGCCAGCAGCCTTCAGGGGCGGGGCACAGATACGCAGTATTTT CASSLQGRGTDTQYF - TRBV28 - TRBJ2-3
TGTGCCAGCAGCTACCGTAGTACGGGAGTAGGTTCGACCAAAAACATTCAGTACTTC CASSYRSTGVGSTKNIQYF few TRBV7-2 - TRBJ2-4
TGTGCCAGCTCACCTGGCGGGAGCCGCACAGATACGCAGTATTTT CASSPGGSRTDTQYF few TRBV18 TRBD2 TRBJ2-3
TGCGCCAGCACCGGGACAGGGGCCTCAACTATCCCTTTGTACTTC CASTGTGASTIPLYF - TRBV5-1 TRBD1 TRBJ2-7
TGTGCCACCAGCAGAGATCGGGGACAGGCAAAGGATGAGCAGTTCTTC CATSRDRGQAKDEQFF - TRBV15 TRBD1 TRBJ2-1
TGCGCCAGCAGCCAAGTTCCTAGCGGGACCGATGAGCAGTACTTC CASSQVPSGTDEQYF - TRBV4-1 TRBD2 TRBJ2-7
TGCGCCAGCAGCTCAGGGACCGCGATGAACACTGAAGCTTTCTTT CASSSGTAMNTEAFF - TRBV5-1 - TRBJ1-1
TGCGCCAGCAGGCGGGAGGTCTCCTCACCGGATACGCAGTATTTT CASRREVSSPDTQYF - TRBV5-1 TRBD2 TRBJ2-3
TGCGCCAGCAAGGTACCGGGACAGGGTTACGAGCAGTACTTC CASKVPGQGYEQYF - TRBV5-1 TRBD1 TRBJ2-7
TGCAGTGCTAGACAGGGACGATCCTCGGGCAAAGAGACCCAGTACTTC CSARQGRSSGKETQYF - TRBV20-1 - TRBJ2-5
TGTGCCAGCAGCTTAGTAAAGGAGTACAATGAGCAGTACTTC CASSLVKEYNEQYF few TRBV7-9 - TRBJ2-7
TGTGCCAGCAGACCCTCGACTGCCACCGGGGAGCTGTTTTTT CASRPSTATGELFF - TRBV6-5 - TRBJ2-2
TGTGCTAGTGGTTTGGTACTAGCGGGGGGTGCAGAGACCCAGTACTTC CASGLVLAGGAETQYF once TRBV12-5 TRBD2 TRBJ2-5
TGTGCCAGCAGTGAGTTCCTAGCGGGATGGGTTTCCTACGAGCAGTACTTC CASSEFLAGWVSYEQYF - TRBV2 TRBD2 TRBJ2-7
TGTGCCAGCAGCCAAGGTCTTGGCAGGGTCATGGGGACCCAGTACTTC CASSQGLGRVMGTQYF - TRBV14 - TRBJ2-5
TGTGCCAGCAGTGCCAGGACCTACGAGCAGTACTTC CASSARTYEQYF - TRBV2 - TRBJ2-7
TGTGCCAGCAGTTCCACAACATTGACTAGCGGGAGGAGACACGAGCAGTACTTC CASSSTTLTSGRRHEQYF - TRBV27 TRBD2 TRBJ2-7
TGTGCCAGCAGCTCACTGAACCGAAACCGGGACACATCAAACTCTGGGGCCAACGTCCTGACTTTC CASSSLNRNRDTSNSGANVLTF - TRBV7-3 - TRBJ2-6
TGTGCCAGCAGTGAAACAGGGACCAATCAGCCCCAGCATTTT CASSETGTNQPQHF - TRBV5-6 - TRBJ1-5
TGTGCCAGCAGGGGGGGGGTCGGGATAGCCCCCTACGAGCAGTACTTC CASRGGVGIAPYEQYF few TRBV7-2 TRBD2 TRBJ2-7
TGTGCCAGCAGCCAAGATATACGGACCGAGCAGTACTTC CASSQDIRTEQYF - TRBV3-1 - TRBJ2-7
TGTGCCAGCAGCCGGGGACAGGGGTTGGAGACCCAGTACTTC CASSRGQGLETQYF - TRBV11-2 TRBD1 TRBJ2-5
TGTGCCATCAGTAGCGACAGCTACAATGAGCAGTTCTTC CAISSDSYNEQFF - TRBV10-3 - TRBJ2-1
TGCAGCGTTGAAGACCAGGGGGGACAGGGAACGCGTGGCTACACCTTC CSVEDQGGQGTRGYTF - TRBV29-1 TRBD1 TRBJ1-2
TGCAGCGTTGTCGGTCAGGGAGAGACCCAGTACTTC CSVVGQGETQYF many TRBV29-1 - TRBJ2-5
TGTGCCAGCAGCTTGACTCCGGACGGGGACTACGAGCAGTACTTC CASSLTPDGDYEQYF - TRBV5-6 - TRBJ2-7
TGCAGTGCTAGACAAGCCTCTGGAAACACCATATATTTT CSARQASGNTIYF - TRBV20-1 - TRBJ1-3
TGTGCCAGCAGCCGTCTGACCGAACGTCTAGCGGGAGTTTACTCCTACAATGAGCAGTTCTTC CASSRLTERLAGVYSYNEQFF - TRBV11-2 TRBD2 TRBJ2-1
TGTGCCAGCAGGAAGCGGGAGGGCCACTCTGGGGCCAACGTCCTGACTTTC CASRKREGHSGANVLTF - TRBV27 TRBD2 TRBJ2-6
TGTGCCATCAGTGAGATCGGAGGGGACGAGCAGTACTTC CAISEIGGDEQYF - TRBV10-3 - TRBJ2-7
TGCAGTGCTAGAGTGACAGGGAATCAGCCCCAGCATTTT CSARVTGNQPQHF - TRBV20-1 TRBD1 TRBJ1-5
TGCGCCAGCAGCTTGATGAGCACCAACACTGAAGCTTTCTTT CASSLMSTNTEAFF many TRBV5-1 - TRBJ1-1
TGTGCCAGCAGCGAGAGTGGGGGTGCAGCTTTCTTT CASSESGGAAFF - TRBV5-6 - TRBJ1-1
TGCAGCGTTGAAGATCCTAGCGGGAGCTCCTACAATGAGCAGTTCTTC CSVEDPSGSSYNEQFF - TRBV29-1 TRBD2 TRBJ2-1
TGCAGTGCTAGAGACGGGACTAGCGGGAGTAATGAGCAGTTCTTC CSARDGTSGSNEQFF few TRBV20-1 TRBD2 TRBJ2-1
TGTGCCAGCAGCCAACTGGACAGCTACACAGATACGCAGTATTTT CASSQLDSYTDTQYF - TRBV3-1 - TRBJ2-3
TGTGCCAGCAGTTTATGGGTCGGCGAGCAGTACTTC CASSLWVGEQYF - TRBV12-3/TRBV12-4 - TRBJ2-7
TGTGCCAGCAGCTTGGGGGACAGGCTCCACGAGCAGTACTTC CASSLGDRLHEQYF - TRBV5-6 TRBD1 TRBJ2-7
TGTGCCAGCAGGACATTACTAGCGGGAGGTGGCACAGATACGCAGTATTTT CASRTLLAGGGTDTQYF - TRBV28 TRBD2 TRBJ2-3
TGCGCCAGCAGCCAGGACAGGGCGCTCTACGAGCAGTACTTC CASSQDRALYEQYF - TRBV5-1 TRBD1 TRBJ2-7
TGTGCCAGCAGCGGGAGGAACTCCTACAATGAGCAGTTCTTC CASSGRNSYNEQFF - TRBV12-3/TRBV12-4 TRBD2 TRBJ2-1
TGCAGTGCTGGCGGGACTAGCGGGAGGAGTGAGCAGTACTTC CSAGGTSGRSEQYF few TRBV20-1 TRBD2 TRBJ2-7
TGTGCCAGCAACCCCTCCGGGACTGTTACGCAGTATTTT CASNPSGTVTQYF few TRBV6-1 - TRBJ2-3
TGTGCCAGCAGCCGAATAGACCCCTTTTACAATGAGCAGTTCTTC CASSRIDPFYNEQFF - TRBV14 - TRBJ2-1
TGTGCCAGCAGCGCCCGGCGAGAGACCCAGTACTTC CASSARRETQYF - TRBV7-9 - TRBJ2-5